These 6 T cell receptor beta chains were sequenced from one sample in a study of blood T cells in healthy people across ages. A sample-barcoded 5' primer and a J-beta primer mix were used in a second PCR of roughly 6 to 11 cycles. A single record per CDR3 protein comes from TCRdb applying MiXCR to the 5' RACE reads. The data hold 950,000 to 1,200,000 distinct CDR3 sequences, with approximately 38% observed a single time. The source material was blood. These receptors were collected from a man between 18 and 35 years old in good health.

The chain is built from TRBV18 and TRBJ2-5; D might be TRBD1 (5 bases). The length of the CDR3 is 16 residues. Per the germline V gene, CDR1 is KGHSH and CDR2 is LQKENI. Trimming cost V 1 base and J 1 base, with 13 bases left between them. For the CDR3, the DNA is TGTGCCAGCTCACCACGACAGCCCGGAATCCAAGAGACCCAGTACTTC. This translates into CASSPRQPGIQETQYF.

Concerning this clonotype: A read error may account for a junction end that differs from germline. V usage is TRBV6-6 and J usage is TRBJ2-5; weak D call: TRBD1 (5 bases). Germline V gene data show CDR1 as MNHNY and CDR2 as SVGAGI (reference sequence). The CDR3 length is 16 residues. The CDR3 coding sequence is TGTGCCAACAGTTACTTTAGGGGCCGCACTCAAGAGACCCAGTACTTC. Translating it yields CANSYFRGRTQETQYF.

This clonotype was detected a few times. The V gene is TRBV21-1, the J gene TRBJ2-7; TRBD2, the table's D call, lacks a check against the DNA. TRBV21-1 is assigned pseudogene status. This CDR3 is 19 amino acids long. In DNA, the CDR3 is TGTGCCAGCAGCGTCCTTTTAGGAGGCCCAGGCCCTTCCTTGTACGAGCAGTACTTC. Its translation is CASSVLLGGPGPSLYEQYF.

The chain combines TRBV9 with TRBJ2-1, with D unresolved. CDR1 is SGDLS, CDR2 YYNGEE, per germline. The CDR3 has 15 amino acids. Trimming took off 0 bases at V and 2 bases at J, with 9 bases between the two ends. DNA of the CDR3: TGTGCCAGCAGCGTAGGTATAGGTACCTACAATGAGCAGTTCTTC. Protein: CASSVGIGTYNEQFF.

This clonotype came up a few times. The chain has TRBV27 and TRBJ1-1; no firm D call. Per the germline V gene, CDR1 is MNHEY and CDR2 is SMNVEV (reference sequence). This CDR3 spans 14 amino acids. With 1 base removed from V and 4 bases from J, the gap between germline ends came to 10 bases. In DNA, the CDR3 is TGTGCCAGCAGTTTATTTTGGGGAAGCACTGAAGCTTTCTTT. Residues: CASSLFWGSTEAFF.

This clonotype appeared once. The chain joins TRBV14 to TRBJ1-2; unclear D gene. The CDR3 totals 16 residues. V was shortened by 3 bases and J by 0 bases, with 14 bases between the two germline ends. Germline CDR1 SGHDN, CDR2 FVKESK. CDR3 sequence: CASSQFGTRTNYGYTF. CDR3 sequence (DNA): TGTGCCAGCAGCCAGTTTGGCACCCGGACTAACTATGGCTACACCTTC.